The text below deals with one T cell receptor (beta chain). Primed by a sample-barcoded 5' primer and a J-beta primer mix, a second PCR proceeded for about 6 to 12 cycles. Via MiXCR, TCRdb re-called the 5' RACE reads, giving one row per CDR3 protein. The data hold around 620,000 distinct CDR3 sequences, with roughly 28% observed a single time. CDR3 length equals 17 residues. Per the germline V gene, CDR1 is MGHRA and CDR2 is YSYEKL. Trimming pared 1 base from V and 5 bases from J, leaving 18 bases between. The data stem from a study of blood T cells in healthy people across ages. Peripheral blood from each donor was collected in a volume of 8 to 10 milliliters.

The source of this sequence is a woman in her seventies in good health. This chain uses TRBV4-1 with TRBJ2-4, with D possibly being TRBD2 (6 bases). The sequenced material came from blood. CDR3: CASSQATGSSHQNIQYF. The CDR3 DNA reads as TGCGCCAGCAGCCAAGCTACCGGGAGCTCCCACCAAAACATTCAGTACTTC.